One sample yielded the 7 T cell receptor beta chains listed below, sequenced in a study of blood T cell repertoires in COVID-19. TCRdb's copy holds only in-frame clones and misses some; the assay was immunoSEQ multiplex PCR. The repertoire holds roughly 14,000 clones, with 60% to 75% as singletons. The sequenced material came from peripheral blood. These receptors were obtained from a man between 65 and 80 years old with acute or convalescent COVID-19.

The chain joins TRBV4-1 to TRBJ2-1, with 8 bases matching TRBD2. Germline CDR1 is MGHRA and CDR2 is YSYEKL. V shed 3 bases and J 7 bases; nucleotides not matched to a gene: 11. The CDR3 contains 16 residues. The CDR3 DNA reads TGCGCCAGCAGCCAGGCTTTCAGCGGGGGTATAAATGAGCAGTTCTTC. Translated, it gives CASSQAFSGGINEQFF.

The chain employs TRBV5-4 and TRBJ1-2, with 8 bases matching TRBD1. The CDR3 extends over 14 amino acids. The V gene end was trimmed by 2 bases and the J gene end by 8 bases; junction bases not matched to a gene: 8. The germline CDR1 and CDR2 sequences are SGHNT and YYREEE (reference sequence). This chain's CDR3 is CASSFPQTGEGYTF. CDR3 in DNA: TGTGCCAGCAGCTTCCCCCAGACAGGGGAAGGCTACACCTTC.

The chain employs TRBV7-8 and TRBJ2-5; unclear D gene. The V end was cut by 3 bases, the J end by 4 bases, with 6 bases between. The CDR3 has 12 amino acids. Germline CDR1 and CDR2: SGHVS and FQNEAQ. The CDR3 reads CASSLGLETQYF. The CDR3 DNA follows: TGTGCCAGCAGCTTGGGCCTAGAGACCCAGTACTTC.

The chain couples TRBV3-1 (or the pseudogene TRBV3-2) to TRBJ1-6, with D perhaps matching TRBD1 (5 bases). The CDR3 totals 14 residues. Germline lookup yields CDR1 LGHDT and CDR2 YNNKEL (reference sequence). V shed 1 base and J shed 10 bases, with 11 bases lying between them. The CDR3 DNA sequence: TGTGCCAGCAGCCAAGTAGGGGATGGGTCACCCCTCCACTTT. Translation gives CASSQVGDGSPLHF.

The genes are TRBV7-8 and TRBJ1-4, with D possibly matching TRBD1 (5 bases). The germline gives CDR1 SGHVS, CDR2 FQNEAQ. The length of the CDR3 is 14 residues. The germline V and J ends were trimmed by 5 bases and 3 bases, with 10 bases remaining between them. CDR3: CASSGGGANEKLFF. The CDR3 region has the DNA TGTGCCAGCAGCGGGGGAGGGGCTAATGAAAAACTGTTTTTT.

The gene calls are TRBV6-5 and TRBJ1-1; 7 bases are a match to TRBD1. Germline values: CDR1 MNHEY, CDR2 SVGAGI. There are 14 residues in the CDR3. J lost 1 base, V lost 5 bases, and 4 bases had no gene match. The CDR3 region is CASSHGTANTEAFF. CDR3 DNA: TGTGCCAGCAGTCATGGGACAGCGAACACTGAAGCTTTCTTT.

The CDR3 sequence: CASSLAGPGELFF. CDR3 sequence (DNA): TGTGCCAGCAGTTTAGCCGGTCCCGGGGAGCTGTTTTTT. The J gene is TRBJ2-2, the V gene TRBV12-3 or TRBV12-4, with unresolved D. The V and J ends lost 0 bases and 6 bases respectively, with 5 bases between them. This CDR3 spans 13 amino acids.